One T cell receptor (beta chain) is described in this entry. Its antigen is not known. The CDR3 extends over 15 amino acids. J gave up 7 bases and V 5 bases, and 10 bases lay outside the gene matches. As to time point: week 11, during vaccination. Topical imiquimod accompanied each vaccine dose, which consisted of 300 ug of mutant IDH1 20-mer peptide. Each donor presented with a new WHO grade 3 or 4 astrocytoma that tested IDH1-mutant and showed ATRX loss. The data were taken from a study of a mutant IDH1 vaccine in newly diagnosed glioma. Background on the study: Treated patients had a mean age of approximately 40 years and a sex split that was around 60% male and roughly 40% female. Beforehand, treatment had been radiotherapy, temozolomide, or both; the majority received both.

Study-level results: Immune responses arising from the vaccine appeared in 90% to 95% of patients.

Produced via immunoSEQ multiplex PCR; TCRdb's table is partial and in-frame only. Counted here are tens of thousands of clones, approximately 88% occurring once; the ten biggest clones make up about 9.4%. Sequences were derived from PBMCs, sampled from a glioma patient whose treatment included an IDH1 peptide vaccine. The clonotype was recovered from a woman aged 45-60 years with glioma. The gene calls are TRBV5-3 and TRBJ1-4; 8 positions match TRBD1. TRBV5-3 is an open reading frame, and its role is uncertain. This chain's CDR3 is CARRFKDRVVEKLFF. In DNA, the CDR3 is TGTGCCAGAAGGTTTAAGGACAGGGTGGTTGAAAAACTGTTTTTT.